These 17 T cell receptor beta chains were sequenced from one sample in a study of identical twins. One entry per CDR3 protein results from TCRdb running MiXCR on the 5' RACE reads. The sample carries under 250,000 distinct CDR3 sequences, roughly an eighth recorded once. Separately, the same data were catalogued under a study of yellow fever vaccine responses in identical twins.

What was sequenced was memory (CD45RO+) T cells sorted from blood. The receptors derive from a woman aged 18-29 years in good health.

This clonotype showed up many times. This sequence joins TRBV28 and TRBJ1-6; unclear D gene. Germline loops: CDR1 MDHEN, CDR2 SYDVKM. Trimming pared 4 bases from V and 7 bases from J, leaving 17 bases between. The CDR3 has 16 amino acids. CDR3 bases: TGTGCCAGCAGTTCAAGACGACTGCGCACGAATTCACCCCTCCACTTT. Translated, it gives CASSSRRLRTNSPLHF. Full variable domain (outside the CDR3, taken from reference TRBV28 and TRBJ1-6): DVKVTQSSRYLVKRTGEKVFLECVQDMDHENMFWYRQDPGLGLRLIYFSYDVKMKEKGDIPEGYSVSREKKERFSLILESASTNQTSMYLCASSSRRLRTNSPLHFGNGTRLTVT.

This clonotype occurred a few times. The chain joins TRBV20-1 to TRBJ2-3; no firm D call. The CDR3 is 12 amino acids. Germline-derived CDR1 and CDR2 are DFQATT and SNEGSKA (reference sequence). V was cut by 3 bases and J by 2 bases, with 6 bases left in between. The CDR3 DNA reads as TGCAGTGCTAGTACGTCCACAGATACGCAGTATTTT. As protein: CSASTSTDTQYF.

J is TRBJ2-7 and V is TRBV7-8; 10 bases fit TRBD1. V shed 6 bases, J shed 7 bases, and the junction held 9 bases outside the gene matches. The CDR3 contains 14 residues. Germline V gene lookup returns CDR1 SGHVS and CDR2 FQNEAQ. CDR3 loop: CASRARDRGEEQYF. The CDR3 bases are TGTGCCAGCAGAGCCCGGGACAGGGGAGAAGAGCAGTACTTC. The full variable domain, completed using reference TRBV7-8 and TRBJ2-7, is GAGVSQSPRYKVAKRGQDVALRCDPISGHVSLFWYQQALGQGPEFLTYFQNEAQLDKSGLPSDRFFAERPEGSVSTLKIQRTQQEDSAVYLCASRARDRGEEQYFGPGTRLTVT.

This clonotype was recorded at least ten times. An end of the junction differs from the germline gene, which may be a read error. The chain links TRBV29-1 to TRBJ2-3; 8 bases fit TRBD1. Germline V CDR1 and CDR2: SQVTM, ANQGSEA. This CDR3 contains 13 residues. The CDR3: CSVGETGTGVQDF. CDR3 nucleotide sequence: TGCAGCGTTGGGGAAACCGGGACAGGTGTTCAAGATTTT.

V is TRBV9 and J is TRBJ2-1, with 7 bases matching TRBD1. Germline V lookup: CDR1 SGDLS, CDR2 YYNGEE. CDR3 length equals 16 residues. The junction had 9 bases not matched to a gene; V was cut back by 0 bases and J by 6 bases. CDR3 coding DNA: TGTGCCAGCAGCGTAGAACAGGGGTACAGTATCAATGAGCAGTTCTTC. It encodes CASSVEQGYSINEQFF.

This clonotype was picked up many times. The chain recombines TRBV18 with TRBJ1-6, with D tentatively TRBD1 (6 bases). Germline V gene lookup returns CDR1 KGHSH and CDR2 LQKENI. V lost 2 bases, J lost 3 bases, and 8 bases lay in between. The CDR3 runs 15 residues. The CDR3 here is CASSPGGGYNSPLHF. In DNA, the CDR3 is TGTGCCAGCTCACCAGGAGGGGGCTATAATTCACCCCTCCACTTT.

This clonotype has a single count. CDR3: CATSRGPGERAFF. CDR3 in DNA: TGTGCCACCAGCAGAGGACCAGGGGAGAGGGCTTTCTTT. The chain links TRBV15 to TRBJ1-1, with D possibly being TRBD1 (6 bases). Germline V gives CDR1 LNHNV, CDR2 YYDKDF (reference sequence). V was cut by 1 base and J by 11 bases, with 14 bases left in between. This CDR3 has 13 amino acids.

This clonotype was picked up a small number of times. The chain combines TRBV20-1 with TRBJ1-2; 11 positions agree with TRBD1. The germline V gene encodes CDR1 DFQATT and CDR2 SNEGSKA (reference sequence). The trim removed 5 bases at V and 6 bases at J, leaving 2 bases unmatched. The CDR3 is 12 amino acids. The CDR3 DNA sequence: TGCAGTGCTCGGACAGGGGGCAATGGCTACACCTTC. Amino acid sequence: CSARTGGNGYTF.

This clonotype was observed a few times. This CDR3 is CAISYLDHVSNEQFF. In nucleotides, the CDR3 is TGTGCCATCAGTTACTTAGACCACGTTTCCAATGAGCAGTTCTTC. The chain carries TRBV10-3 and TRBJ2-1; D uncertain. Trimming removed 5 bases at V and 6 bases at J, with 17 bases between. The CDR3 consists of 15 residues. CDR1 and CDR2 from the germline V gene are ENHRY and SYGVKD.

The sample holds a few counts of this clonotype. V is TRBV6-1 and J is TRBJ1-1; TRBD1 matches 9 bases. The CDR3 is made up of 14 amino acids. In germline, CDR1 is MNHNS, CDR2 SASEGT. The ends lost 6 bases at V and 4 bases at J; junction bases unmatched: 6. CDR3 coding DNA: TGTGCCAGCAGCGGACAGGGGATGAGCACTGAAGCTTTCTTT. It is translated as CASSGQGMSTEAFF.

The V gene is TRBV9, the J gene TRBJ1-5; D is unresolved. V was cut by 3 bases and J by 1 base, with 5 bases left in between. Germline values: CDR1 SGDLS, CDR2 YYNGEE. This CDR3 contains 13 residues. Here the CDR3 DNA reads TGTGCCAGCAGCGAACGGAGCAATCAGCCCCAGCATTTT. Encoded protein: CASSERSNQPQHF.

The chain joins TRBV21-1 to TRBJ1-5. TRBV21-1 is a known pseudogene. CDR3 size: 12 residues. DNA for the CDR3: TGTGCCAGCAGCAATCGGGCTCAGCCCCAGCATTTT. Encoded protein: CASSNRAQPQHF.

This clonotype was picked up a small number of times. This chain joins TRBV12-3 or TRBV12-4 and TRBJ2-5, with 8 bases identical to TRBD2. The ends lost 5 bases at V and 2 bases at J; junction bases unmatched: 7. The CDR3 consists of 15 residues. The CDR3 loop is CASSRASGSQETQYF. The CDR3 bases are TGTGCCAGCAGTCGGGCTAGCGGGTCTCAAGAGACCCAGTACTTC.

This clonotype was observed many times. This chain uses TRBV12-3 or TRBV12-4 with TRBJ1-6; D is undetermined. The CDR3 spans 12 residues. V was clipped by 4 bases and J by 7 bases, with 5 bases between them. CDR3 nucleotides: TGTGCCAGCAGTTCCAGAAATTCACCCCTCCACTTT. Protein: CASSSRNSPLHF.

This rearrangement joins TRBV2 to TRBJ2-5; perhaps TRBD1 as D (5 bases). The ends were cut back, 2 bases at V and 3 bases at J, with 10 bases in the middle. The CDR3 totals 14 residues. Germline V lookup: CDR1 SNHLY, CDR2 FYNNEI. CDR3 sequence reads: CASSERRQKETQYF. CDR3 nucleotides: TGTGCCAGCAGTGAAAGAAGACAGAAAGAGACCCAGTACTTC.

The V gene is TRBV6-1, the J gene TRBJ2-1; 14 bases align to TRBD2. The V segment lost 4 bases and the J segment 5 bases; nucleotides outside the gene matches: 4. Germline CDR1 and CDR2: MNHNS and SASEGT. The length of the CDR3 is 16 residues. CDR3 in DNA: TGTGCCAGCAGTGGAACGGGACTAGCGGGAGACAATGAGCAGTTCTTC. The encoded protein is CASSGTGLAGDNEQFF.

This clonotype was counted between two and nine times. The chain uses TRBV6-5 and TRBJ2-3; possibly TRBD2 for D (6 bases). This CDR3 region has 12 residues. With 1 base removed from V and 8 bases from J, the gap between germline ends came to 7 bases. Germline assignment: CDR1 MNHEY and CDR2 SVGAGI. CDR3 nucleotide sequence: TGTGCCAGCAGTTACTTGGGGGGTACGCAGTATTTT. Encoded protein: CASSYLGGTQYF.